A single sample is the source of the 21 T cell receptor beta chains below, sequenced in a study of Tregs in tolerant kidney transplant recipients. Clones were read by immunoSEQ multiplex PCR, and TCRdb kept only the in-frame ones, dropping some. Counted here are approximately 60,000 clones, about four fifths occurring once; the ten biggest clones make up under 6.5%. The sample comprised CD4+ T cells from blood. The receptors shown here come from a human donor in good health.

This chain uses TRBV7-7 with TRBJ2-5, with 9 bases aligning to TRBD1. There are 14 residues in the CDR3. V lost 5 bases and J lost 10; bases outside the gene matches: 11. Germline CDR1 reads SSHAT; CDR2 reads FNYEAQ (reference sequence). CDR3 sequence reads: CASSPGTGLGVQYF. The CDR3 DNA is TGTGCCAGCAGCCCCGGGACAGGGTTAGGGGTCCAGTACTTC.

The genes are TRBV7-3 and TRBJ1-1; D remains ambiguous. Germline CDR1 is SGHTA and CDR2 is FQGTGA. Trimming took off 6 bases at V and 1 base at J, with 12 bases between the two ends. The CDR3 length is 14 residues. The CDR3 spells CASRPSSQNTEAFF. Written as DNA, the CDR3 is TGTGCCAGCAGACCCTCATCACAGAACACTGAAGCTTTCTTT.

Many counts were recorded for this clone. The CDR3 region is CAWTEGFYNEQFF. CDR3 in DNA: TGTGCCTGGACGGAGGGATTCTACAATGAGCAGTTCTTC. The rearrangement uses TRBV30 and TRBJ2-1, with a weak D call TRBD2 (6 bases). Trimming stripped 4 bases from V and 3 bases from J, with 10 bases between. CDR3 size: 13 residues. CDR1 and CDR2 (germline): GTSNPN, SVGIG (reference sequence).

This chain connects TRBV7-9 to TRBJ1-2, with D hard to call. Germline lookup yields CDR1 SEHNR and CDR2 FQNEAQ (reference sequence). Deletions cut 5 bases from V and 8 bases from J, with 15 bases between. The CDR3 has 13 amino acids. Written as DNA, the CDR3 is TGTGCCAGCAGCCTACCAGGCCCTGGCGGCTACACCTTC. Translating it yields CASSLPGPGGYTF.

The chain links TRBV18 to TRBJ2-2; no firm D call. Germline V lookup: CDR1 KGHSH, CDR2 LQKENI. Trimming stripped 0 bases from V and 1 base from J, with 12 bases between. CDR3 length: 17 amino acids. The CDR3: CASSPPRARLNTGELFF. CDR3 nucleotides: TGTGCCAGCTCACCACCTAGGGCCCGCTTGAACACCGGGGAGCTGTTTTTT.

This clone was seen once. The J gene is TRBJ1-5, the V gene TRBV30, with 7 bases aligning to TRBD1. V dropped 2 bases and J dropped 4; count of bases not matched to a gene: 2. CDR1 and CDR2 from the germline V gene are GTSNPN and SVGIG (reference sequence). The CDR3 totals 13 residues. The DNA of the CDR3 is TGTGCCTGGAGTTCACAGGGGAATCAGCCCCAGCATTTT. This codes for CAWSSQGNQPQHF.

The V call is TRBV19, the J call TRBJ2-7; 9 bases line up with TRBD2. CDR1 is LNHDA and CDR2 is SQIVND in the germline V gene (reference sequence). This CDR3 is built from 16 residues. After removal of 5 bases from V and 3 bases from J, the junction contained 11 bases not matched to a gene. The CDR3 here is CASSPTRVAGDYEQYF. The DNA for the CDR3 is TGTGCCAGTAGTCCCACTAGGGTAGCGGGGGACTACGAGCAGTACTTC.

The genes are TRBV2 and TRBJ2-7; 7 nucleotides match TRBD1. V lost 5 bases and J lost 7; bases outside the gene matches: 8. The CDR3 has 13 residues. Germline lookup yields CDR1 SNHLY and CDR2 FYNNEI. CDR3 nucleotide sequence: TGTGCCAGCAGTCCGACGCAACAGGGGGAGCAGTACTTC. As protein: CASSPTQQGEQYF.

V and J are TRBV4-2 and TRBJ2-7; 9 nucleotides agree with TRBD1. CDR3 length: 14 amino acids. The trim removed 5 bases at V and 2 bases at J, leaving 4 bases unmatched. Germline lookup yields CDR1 LGHNA and CDR2 YNFKEQ. The CDR3 DNA reads TGTGCCAGCAGCTCGGGGACAGGGCCCTACGAGCAGTACTTC. Amino acids: CASSSGTGPYEQYF.

This chain joins TRBV2 and TRBJ2-5; no definite D call. The CDR3 extends over 15 amino acids. Germline V gene data show CDR1 as SNHLY and CDR2 as FYNNEI. V was shortened by 4 bases and J by 2 bases, with 14 bases between the two germline ends. The CDR3 region is CASSVSLLSQETQYF. The CDR3 region has the DNA TGTGCCAGCAGTGTGTCACTATTGTCACAAGAGACCCAGTACTTC. Full variable domain (rest looked up from reference TRBV2 and TRBJ2-5): EPEVTQTPSHQVTQMGQEVILRCVPISNHLYFYWYRQILGQKVEFLVSFYNNEISEKSEIFDDQFSVERPDGSNFTLKIRSTKLEDSAMYFCASSVSLLSQETQYFGPGTRLLVL.

This chain links TRBV13 with TRBJ2-7, with 14 bases that match TRBD2. This CDR3 has 17 residues. The V gene end was trimmed by 4 bases and the J gene end by 2 bases; junction bases not matched to a gene: 7. Germline CDR1 PRHDT, CDR2 FYEKMQ (reference sequence). The CDR3, as DNA: TGTGCCAGCAGCTCAGGGACTAGCGGGAGAGTAGCCTACGAGCAGTACTTC. Translated: CASSSGTSGRVAYEQYF.

The chain carries TRBV29-1 and TRBJ1-4; no definite D call. Trimming stripped 4 bases from V and 0 bases from J, with 6 bases between. Germline loops: CDR1 SQVTM, CDR2 ANQGSEA. This CDR3 is built from 13 residues. The CDR3 region is CSVASPTNEKLFF. The CDR3 nucleotides are TGCAGCGTTGCATCCCCAACTAATGAAAAACTGTTTTTT.

The table lists this clone with a few counts. V is TRBV5-4 and J is TRBJ2-1, with TRBD2 identical over 13 bases. Germline CDR1 reads SGHNT; CDR2 reads YYREEE (reference sequence). The CDR3 has 16 residues. After removal of 4 bases from V and 6 bases from J, the junction contained 7 bases not matched to a gene. The CDR3 sequence: CASSPGGTSGVNEQFF. The CDR3 nucleotides are TGTGCCAGCAGCCCGGGGGGGACTAGCGGGGTCAATGAGCAGTTCTTC. Full variable domain (rest looked up from reference TRBV5-4 and TRBJ2-1): ETGVTQSPTHLIKTRGQQVTLRCSSQSGHNTVSWYQQALGQGPQFIFQYYREEENGRGNFPPRFSGLQFPNYSSELNVNALELDDSALYLCASSPGGTSGVNEQFFGPGTRLTVL.

The V call is TRBV27, the J call TRBJ1-5; 7 positions match TRBD1. With V trimmed by 6 bases and J by 2 bases, 13 bases remained unmatched. The CDR3 is 17 amino acids. Germline CDR1 and CDR2: MNHEY and SMNVEV (reference sequence). The CDR3: CASRPSYRGARNQPQHF. CDR3 DNA: TGTGCCAGCAGACCCTCCTACAGGGGCGCCCGCAATCAGCCCCAGCATTTT.

The chain employs TRBV6-6 and TRBJ2-7, with D possibly being TRBD2 (6 bases). Germline-derived CDR1 and CDR2 are MNHNY and SVGAGI (reference sequence). The V end was cut by 6 bases, the J end by 4 bases, with 10 bases between. This CDR3 comprises 12 residues. The CDR3 here is CASRKGRYEQYF. The CDR3 region has the DNA TGTGCCAGCAGGAAGGGGAGGTACGAGCAGTACTTC.

The chain has TRBV4-1 and TRBJ2-3; 7 nucleotides line up with TRBD2. Trimming cost V 0 bases and J 1 base; bases outside gene matches: 13. CDR1 is MGHRA, CDR2 YSYEKL, per germline. There are 19 residues in the CDR3. The CDR3 nucleotides read TGCGCCAGCAGCCAAGAATTAGCGGGCCTCCCTCTCGGCACAGATACGCAGTATTTT. It codes for CASSQELAGLPLGTDTQYF.

This chain connects TRBV5-1 to TRBJ2-2, with 8 bases that match TRBD1. V lost 4 bases and J lost 1; bases outside the gene matches: 3. CDR1 and CDR2 (germline): SGHRS, YFSETQ. The CDR3 is made up of 15 amino acids. In nucleotides, the CDR3 is TGCGCCAGCAGCCCGGGGACAGGGAACACCGGGGAGCTGTTTTTT. It encodes CASSPGTGNTGELFF.

This clone was observed a single time. This rearrangement joins TRBV19 to TRBJ1-5; D is uncertain. V dropped 7 bases and J dropped 0 bases, with 16 bases sitting between them. The germline V gene encodes CDR1 LNHDA and CDR2 SQIVND (reference sequence). The CDR3 spans 16 residues. CDR3 DNA sequence: TGTGCCAGTAACCCTAACGATTACTATAGCAATCAGCCCCAGCATTTT. Translated, it gives CASNPNDYYSNQPQHF. The whole variable domain, remainder taken from reference TRBV19 and TRBJ1-5, is DGGITQSPKYLFRKEGQNVTLSCEQNLNHDAMYWYRQDPGQGLRLIYYSQIVNDFQKGDIAEGYSVSREKKESFPLTVTSAQKNPTAFYLCASNPNDYYSNQPQHFGDGTRLSIL.

This clone was picked up a small number of times. The rearrangement joins TRBV6-1 to TRBJ1-5; D uncertain. The CDR3 length is 10 residues. CDR1 is MNHNS and CDR2 is SASEGT in the germline V gene. Trimming stripped 4 bases from V and 15 bases from J, with 10 bases between. The CDR3 reads CASSATTRHF. The CDR3 nucleotides read TGTGCCAGCAGTGCTACAACCCGGCATTTT.

This chain joins TRBV2 and TRBJ2-1; TRBD2 aligns across 7 bases. J lost 7 bases, V lost 6 bases, and 15 bases had no gene match. The CDR3 spans 16 residues. Germline lookup yields CDR1 SNHLY and CDR2 FYNNEI. The DNA of the CDR3 is TGTGCCAGCAGCCGATGGAGGGCGGGAGTGGGTAATGAGCAGTTCTTC. Encoded protein: CASSRWRAGVGNEQFF. Based on the CDR3 plus reference TRBV2 and TRBJ2-1, the full variable domain is EPEVTQTPSHQVTQMGQEVILRCVPISNHLYFYWYRQILGQKVEFLVSFYNNEISEKSEIFDDQFSVERPDGSNFTLKIRSTKLEDSAMYFCASSRWRAGVGNEQFFGPGTRLTVL.

This chain connects TRBV7-2 to TRBJ1-2, with D maybe TRBD1 (6 bases). CDR3 length: 14 residues. The V and J ends lost 1 base and 4 bases respectively, with 10 bases between them. Germline lookup yields CDR1 SGHTA and CDR2 FQGNSA. The CDR3 here is CASSLERGVYGYTF. DNA for the CDR3: TGTGCCAGCAGCTTAGAAAGGGGGGTCTATGGCTACACCTTC.